These 21 T cell receptor beta chains originate from one sample sequenced in a study of response to subunit inactivated influenza vaccine. MiXCR, applied by TCRdb to the RT-PCR reads, yields one record per CDR3 protein. Counted here are about 500,000 distinct CDR3 sequences, 16% occurring once; the ten biggest clones make up approximately 3%. The sample here was CD4+ T cells sorted from PBMCs, taken about 24 months after vaccination. Every receptor here comes from a man aged 50-75 years who received an inactivated influenza vaccine.

A few counts support this clonotype. The chain joins TRBV7-8 to TRBJ2-7, with unresolved D. V dropped 3 bases and J dropped 4 bases, with 13 bases sitting between them. The CDR3 extends over 14 amino acids. The V gene's germline CDR1 is SGHVS and CDR2 FQNEAQ. This CDR3 is CASSFLGPRYEQYF. The CDR3 DNA reads TGTGCCAGCAGCTTCCTTGGGCCTAGATACGAGCAGTACTTC.

The rearrangement uses TRBV20-1 and TRBJ2-7; 12 bases line up with TRBD2. The length of the CDR3 is 14 residues. Germline V gene lookup returns CDR1 DFQATT and CDR2 SNEGSKA (reference sequence). After removal of 5 bases from V and 5 bases from J, the junction contained 7 bases not matched to a gene. CDR3 nucleotides: TGCAGTGCTCGCCAGACTAGCGGGGGCCACGAGCAGTACTTC. It codes for CSARQTSGGHEQYF.

This clonotype occurred a few times. The chain links TRBV20-1 to TRBJ1-2, with D possibly being TRBD1 (6 bases). The germline V gene encodes CDR1 DFQATT and CDR2 SNEGSKA (reference sequence). The CDR3 is made up of 14 amino acids. Trimming shortened V by 1 base and J by 3 bases, and 12 bases separated the two germline ends. This chain's CDR3 is CSARAGTPDYGYTF. DNA of the CDR3: TGCAGTGCTAGAGCGGGGACACCCGACTATGGCTACACCTTC.

The chain combines TRBV28 with TRBJ2-1; the D is unclear. Germline V CDR1 and CDR2: MDHEN, SYDVKM. V shed 2 bases and J shed 9 bases, with 8 bases lying between them. The CDR3 is made up of 12 amino acids. CDR3 sequence reads: CASSLGLLEQFF. The CDR3 nucleotides are TGTGCCAGCAGTTTAGGTCTTCTTGAGCAGTTCTTC.

The chain combines TRBV10-3 with TRBJ2-2; D is ambiguous. The CDR3 runs 16 residues. The ends were cut back, 3 bases at V and 0 bases at J, with 11 bases in the middle. The germline CDR1 and CDR2 sequences are ENHRY and SYGVKD. CDR3: CAISDPPGTNTGELFF. In nucleotides, the CDR3 is TGTGCCATCAGTGACCCGCCGGGCACGAACACCGGGGAGCTGTTTTTT.

This clonotype was picked up a small number of times. V is TRBV6-5 and J is TRBJ1-1; D is undetermined. Germline V gives CDR1 MNHEY, CDR2 SVGAGI. Between the trimmed V and J ends, which lost 2 bases and 7 bases, there was a span of 11 bases. The length of the CDR3 is 13 residues. The DNA for the CDR3 is TGTGCCAGCAGTTACCGGGTTGGTGATGAAGCTTTCTTT. Amino acids: CASSYRVGDEAFF.

This clonotype has more than one count but fewer than ten. CDR3 region: CASSLGTSRILNEQFF. CDR3 coding DNA: TGTGCCAGCAGCTTAGGGACTAGCAGAATCCTTAATGAGCAGTTCTTC. The V call is TRBV5-6, the J call TRBJ2-1; TRBD2 aligns across 9 bases. From germline, CDR1 is SGHDT and CDR2 YYEEEE. The length of the CDR3 is 16 residues. The V gene end was trimmed by 2 bases and the J gene end by 7 bases; junction bases not matched to a gene: 10. Using reference TRBV5-6 and TRBJ2-1 for the parts outside the CDR3, the full variable domain is DAGVTQSPTHLIKTRGQQVTLRCSPKSGHDTVSWYQQALGQGPQFIFQYYEEEERQRGNFPDRFSGHQFPNYSSELNVNALLLGDSALYLCASSLGTSRILNEQFFGPGTRLTVL.

V and J are TRBV6-2 or TRBV6-3 and TRBJ1-1, with 8 bases fitting TRBD1. V gave up 6 bases and J gave up 5 bases; unmatched junction bases: 11. The CDR3 contains 15 residues. Germline V gene lookup returns CDR1 MNHEY and CDR2 SVGEGT. The CDR3 sequence: CASSNGYRGRTEAFF. DNA of the CDR3: TGTGCCAGCAGCAACGGGTACAGGGGGAGAACTGAAGCTTTCTTT.

This clonotype was seen more than once but under ten times. J is TRBJ1-1 and V is TRBV5-1; 10 bases agree with TRBD1. The CDR3 contains 14 residues. Germline V gene sequence: CDR1 SGHRS, CDR2 YFSETQ. Trimming cost V 2 bases and J 4 bases; bases outside gene matches: 2. The CDR3 nucleotides are TGCGCCAGCAGCTTAGACAGGGGGCTCACTGAAGCTTTCTTT. Translated, it gives CASSLDRGLTEAFF. The full variable domain, rest sourced from reference TRBV5-1 and TRBJ1-1, is KAGVTQTPRYLIKTRGQQVTLSCSPISGHRSVSWYQQTPGQGLQFLFEYFSETQRNKGNFPGRFSGRQFSNSRSEMNVSTLELGDSALYLCASSLDRGLTEAFFGQGTRLTVV.

This clonotype was counted between two and nine times. The V gene is TRBV5-6, the J gene TRBJ2-5, with D hard to call. V lost 0 bases and J 5 bases, leaving 8 bases between the germline ends. This CDR3 has 13 residues. Germline-derived CDR1 and CDR2 are SGHDT and YYEEEE. CDR3 region: CASSLDVGETQYF. CDR3 DNA: TGTGCCAGCAGCTTGGATGTAGGGGAGACCCAGTACTTC.

This clonotype was counted between two and nine times. The V gene is TRBV4-1, the J gene TRBJ2-1, with TRBD2 matching 9 bases. Germline V CDR1 and CDR2: MGHRA, YSYEKL. With 6 bases clipped from V and 7 bases from J, the junction kept 19 bases outside the gene matches. This CDR3 spans 18 amino acids. CDR3 coding DNA: TGCGCCAGCAGTCAATACTCCCCCCTAGCGGGATTTAAGAATGAGCAGTTCTTC. Translating gives CASSQYSPLAGFKNEQFF.

This chain uses TRBV5-7 with TRBJ2-7; weak D call: TRBD1 (6 bases). TRBV5-7 is an open reading frame whose function is uncertain. V shed 3 bases and J shed 0 bases, with 10 bases lying between them. This CDR3 region has 14 residues. The CDR3 region has the DNA TGTGCCAGCAGCTACGACAGGAGCTCCTACGAGCAGTACTTC. Translation gives CASSYDRSSYEQYF.

This clonotype was found a few times. CDR3 residues: CSAAGQGNNSPLHF. CDR3 bases: TGCAGTGCTGCGGGACAGGGAAATAATTCACCCCTCCACTTT. The gene calls are TRBV20-1 and TRBJ1-6; 9 nucleotides line up with TRBD1. J gave up 5 bases and V 5 bases, and 4 bases lay outside the gene matches. There are 14 residues in the CDR3. Per the germline V gene, CDR1 is DFQATT and CDR2 is SNEGSKA (reference sequence).

This sequence joins TRBV20-1 and TRBJ1-1; D is undetermined. The ends were cut back, 6 bases at V and 0 bases at J, with 11 bases in the middle. The germline V gene has CDR1 DFQATT and CDR2 SNEGSKA (reference sequence). The CDR3 consists of 13 residues. CDR3 loop: CSAELDLNTEAFF. DNA for the CDR3: TGCAGTGCCGAACTTGACCTGAACACTGAAGCTTTCTTT.

The sample holds one count of this clonotype. The chain combines TRBV29-1 with TRBJ2-7, with 7 bases aligning to TRBD1. Looked up from germline, CDR1 is SQVTM and CDR2 is ANQGSEA. The CDR3 runs to 14 residues. Losses at the gene ends were 6 bases for V and 6 bases for J; bases not matched to a gene: 14. CDR3 loop: CSVNAGTEALEQYF. The CDR3 region has the DNA TGCAGCGTCAACGCCGGGACAGAGGCGCTCGAGCAGTACTTC.

The chain employs TRBV4-2 and TRBJ2-5; 15 nucleotides align to TRBD2. CDR3 length: 16 residues. The J segment lost 4 bases and the V segment lost 0 bases, leaving 0 bases of the junction unmatched. Germline V gene data show CDR1 as LGHNA and CDR2 as YNFKEQ. CDR3 in DNA: TGTGCCAGCAGCCAAGAGGGACTAGCGGGGGGAGAGACCCAGTACTTC. Residues: CASSQEGLAGGETQYF.

The chain combines TRBV7-9 with TRBJ2-1; 8 bases fit TRBD2. Germline CDR1 and CDR2: SEHNR and FQNEAQ (reference sequence). The trim removed 1 base at V and 4 bases at J, leaving 9 bases unmatched. The CDR3 is 17 residues long. CDR3 residues: CASSLDSAGEGYNEQFF. The CDR3 DNA sequence: TGTGCCAGCAGCTTAGATTCAGCGGGAGAGGGATACAATGAGCAGTTCTTC.

There are many counts of this clonotype. This sequence joins TRBV4-3 and TRBJ2-1; TRBD1 matches at 10 bases. Trimming at V came to 1 base and at J to 8 bases, leaving 8 bases not matched to a gene. The CDR3 is 16 amino acids. CDR1 and CDR2 (germline): LGHNA, YSLEER. This chain's CDR3 is CASSQGGQGFLHEQFF. The CDR3, as DNA: TGCGCCAGCAGCCAAGGGGGACAGGGGTTTCTCCATGAGCAGTTCTTC.

This chain links TRBV3-1 with TRBJ1-2; D is unclear. Trimming took off 1 base at V and 4 bases at J, with 13 bases between the two ends. Germline CDR1 reads LGHDT; CDR2 reads YNNKEL (reference sequence). CDR3 length equals 15 residues. In nucleotides, the CDR3 is TGTGCCAGCAGCCAAGGGCCAGGCTCGATCTATGGCTACACCTTC. Translating it yields CASSQGPGSIYGYTF.

In this sample, this clonotype turned up many times. The rearrangement links TRBV20-1 to TRBJ1-5; 7 nucleotides agree with TRBD1. J was trimmed by 8 bases and V by 1 base; bases with no gene match: 5. This CDR3 has 13 residues. Germline V gene lookup returns CDR1 DFQATT and CDR2 SNEGSKA (reference sequence). The CDR3: CSARVPQGKPQHF. The CDR3 DNA sequence: TGCAGTGCTAGAGTTCCACAGGGGAAGCCCCAGCATTTT.

This clonotype showed up just a few times. CDR3 residues: CATSVLAGSQETQYF. In DNA form, the CDR3 reads TGTGCCACCAGTGTACTAGCGGGAAGTCAAGAGACCCAGTACTTC. The V call is TRBV24-1, the J call TRBJ2-5; 10 bases are shared with TRBD2. Germline V gives CDR1 KGHDR, CDR2 SFDVKD. Losses at the gene ends were 5 bases for V and 2 bases for J; bases not matched to a gene: 4. The CDR3 totals 15 residues.